This is a list of T cell receptor beta chains from one sample in a study of chemoradiotherapy in HPV16-positive cancers. TCRdb's copy holds only in-frame clones and misses some; the assay was immunoSEQ multiplex PCR. The profile shows approximately 27,000 clones, roughly 80% of them singletons. Sequences were derived from blood, sampled from a patient who underwent chemoradiotherapy. The receptors stem from a human donor with HPV-associated anogenital cancer. Both conserved end residues are trimmed from each CDR3. Some rows have no size entry. The others give once, few or many, or a class for an expanded clone.

abundance	len	j_gene	v_gene	CDR3aa
NA	13	TRBJ2-4	TRBV30	AWSVPGNTKNIQY
NA	14	TRBJ2-1	TRBV7-3	ASSLKLAGGGNEQF
few	11	TRBJ1-1	TRBV15	ATSRERQSEAF
once	14	TRBJ2-2	TRBV15	ATSRDWQGPTGELF
NA	10	TRBJ1-2	TRBV6-1	ASKEGRGPPL
once	15	TRBJ2-5	TRBV15	ATSRDYMDTTAETQY
NA	11	TRBJ1-6	TRBV7-2	ASSLDHNSPLH
NA	14	TRBJ1-5	TRBV23-1	ASSQRVRRANQPQH
once	13	TRBJ1-4	TRBV5-1	ASSLGGQDNEKLF
NA	15	TRBJ1-5	TRBV5-8	ASSLSFVIDSNQPQH
NA	8	TRBJ1-2	TRBV29-1	SVSGNGYT
NA	13	TRBJ1-1	TRBV7-9	ASSLAGGMNTEAF
NA	13	TRBJ2-5	TRBV30	AWSVGGTGQETQY
NA	15	TRBJ2-1	TRBV7-9	ASSFGLRGGARNEQF
NA	11	TRBJ1-1	TRBV27	ASSLTVNTEAF
NA	12	TRBJ2-2	TRBV14	ASSQLGGPGQLF
NA	18	TRBJ1-5	TRBV19	ATSQRAAGTGGNSNQPQH
few	13	TRBJ1-1	TRBV19	ASTGVAGTGTEAF
NA	13	TRBJ2-3	TRBV5-1	ASSLTRLITDTQY
NA	12	TRBJ1-5	TRBV5-1	ASSLNGGNQPQH
NA	13	TRBJ2-3	TRBV5-1	ASSLTGIYTDTQY
NA	14	TRBJ2-6	TRBV7-3	ASSPKNGAGANVLT
NA	9	TRBJ1-2	TRBV29-1	SGLAGNGYT
few	14	TRBJ2-3	TRBV4-2	ASSPALGGSTDTQY
NA	11	TRBJ2-7	TRBV5-1	ASSTRGVGEQY
NA	13	TRBJ2-1	TRBV5-1	ASSLESTGVSRQF
NA	17	TRBJ2-4	TRBV5-1	ASSFTASGGLGAKNIQY
NA	15	TRBJ2-1	TRBV5-8	ASSLSKGVGSYNEQF
NA	11	TRBJ2-6	TRBV29-1	SVRGAGANVLT
NA	15	TRBJ2-2	TRBV5-1	ASSLTSGGANTGELF
NA	19	TRBJ2-4	TRBV19	ASSVLGGTGGASLAKNIQY
few	13	TRBJ1-1	TRBV6-5	ASSYIRGGDTEAF
NA	13	TRBJ1-5	TRBV2	ASSIGGRAGQPQH
NA	14	TRBJ2-4	TRBV19	ASSMEAGRSKNIQY
NA	10	TRBJ1-2	TRBV7-2	ASSSDSGGYT
NA	13	TRBJ1-2	TRBV2	ASSPPRSTGNGYT
NA	13	TRBJ1-2	TRBV19	ASNGGTAENYGYT
NA	13	TRBJ1-6	TRBV6-4	ASSDGSAGSSPLH
NA	13	TRBJ1-3	TRBV5-8	ASSLHMSSGNTIY
NA	12	TRBJ2-7	TRBV15	ATSRRQGSYEQY
NA	9	TRBJ1-1	TRBV29-1	SAVVDTEAF
NA	11	TRBJ2-7	TRBV6-1	ASSDRTGGEQY
NA	11	TRBJ2-2	TRBV19	ASSIPNTGELF
once	11	TRBJ1-1	TRBV9	ASSAGQNTEAF
NA	13	TRBJ1-1	TRBV5-1	ASSLSMGGDTEAF
NA	15	TRBJ1-2	TRBV15	ATSRDSPGGRAVGYT
NA	13	TRBJ2-3	TRBV5-1	ASSLYAQSSDTQY
NA	12	TRBJ2-1	TRBV5-4	ASSFRTGDNEQF
NA	12	TRBJ2-3	TRBV5-1	ASSLRDFTDTQY
NA	11	TRBJ2-1	TRBV9	ASSVGEYNEQF
once	12	TRBJ1-3	TRBV6-5	ASSYASAGNTIY
NA	14	TRBJ2-5	TRBV9	ASSVGLAGGQETQY
NA	16	TRBJ1-3	TRBV5-1	ASSFDPPTRDSWHTIY
few	13	TRBJ2-1	TRBV5-1	ASSLLAGGLNEQF
NA	14	TRBJ2-1	TRBV5-1	ASMLRSGGGGYEQF
NA	14	TRBJ2-5	TRBV30	AWSPDKVTAQETQY
NA	14	TRBJ2-3	TRBV5-1	ASSLAGYGAPDTQY
few	11	TRBJ1-2	TRBV5-6	ASSLAGSETYT
NA	12	TRBJ1-1	TRBV18	ASSVGKGGTEAF
NA	11	TRBJ1-1	TRBV7-2	ASSLAGITEAF